Listed below are T cell receptor beta chains from one sample, sequenced in a study of control samples from healthy donors and cancer patients. The table came from immunoSEQ multiplex PCR; TCRdb's copy has only in-frame clones and leaves some out. The sample holds 150,000 or so clones, approximately 92% seen once. Sequencing was carried out using blood. The receptors shown here come from a man aged 40-49 years in good health. CDR3s include the opening cysteine and the closing phenylalanine or tryptophan. A D gene is named only where the DNA matches it firmly. Expanded clones are given a class, and other clones once, few, many or no size at all.

v_call: TRBV5-1
clone_size: NA
d_call: NA
j_call: TRBJ1-1
cdr3_nt: TGCGCCAGCAGCTTGTTTTGGGGGGACACTGAAGCTTTCTTT
cdr3_aa: CASSLFWGDTEAFF

v_call: TRBV30
clone_size: NA
d_call: NA
j_call: TRBJ2-3
cdr3_nt: TGTGCCTGGAGTGTAACCGGAACTAGCACAGATACGCAGTATTTT
cdr3_aa: CAWSVTGTSTDTQYF

v_call: TRBV28
clone_size: NA
d_call: NA
j_call: TRBJ2-2
cdr3_nt: TGTGCCAGCAGGAGGGGAGGGGGCTCCACCGGGGAGCTGTTTTTT
cdr3_aa: CASRRGGGSTGELFF

v_call: TRBV10-3
clone_size: NA
d_call: TRBD1
j_call: TRBJ1-5
cdr3_nt: TGTGCCATCAGTGAGTCTGGGGACAGTGGGGGGTATCAGCCCCAGCATTTT
cdr3_aa: CAISESGDSGGYQPQHF

v_call: TRBV5-1
clone_size: NA
d_call: TRBD2
j_call: TRBJ2-3
cdr3_nt: TGCGCCAGCAGCCCCCGACTAGCGGGGGGCCACACAGATACGCAGTATTTT
cdr3_aa: CASSPRLAGGHTDTQYF

v_call: TRBV7-3
clone_size: NA
d_call: NA
j_call: TRBJ2-3
cdr3_nt: TGTGCCAGCAGCCGGAGTTATGAGGAAGATACGCAGTATTTT
cdr3_aa: CASSRSYEEDTQYF

v_call: TRBV4-1
clone_size: few
d_call: TRBD1
j_call: TRBJ1-6
cdr3_nt: TGCGCCAGCAGCCTCGGACAGGGGAATTCACCCCTCCACTTT
cdr3_aa: CASSLGQGNSPLHF

v_call: TRBV19
clone_size: NA
d_call: NA
j_call: TRBJ1-1
cdr3_nt: TGTGCCAGTAGTATAGGCGCCAGCTCCAGCACTGAAGCTTTCTTT
cdr3_aa: CASSIGASSSTEAFF

v_call: TRBV27
clone_size: NA
d_call: TRBD1
j_call: TRBJ1-5
cdr3_nt: TGTGCCAGCTCGCCGGACAGGGTTAGCAATCAGCCCCAGCATTTT
cdr3_aa: CASSPDRVSNQPQHF

v_call: TRBV11-2
clone_size: NA
d_call: TRBD1
j_call: TRBJ1-2
cdr3_nt: TGTGCCAGCAGCGACAGGGCATTTGGCTACACCTTC
cdr3_aa: CASSDRAFGYTF

v_call: TRBV18
clone_size: NA
d_call: NA
j_call: TRBJ1-5
cdr3_nt: TGTGCCAGCTCCCCAGTTAACAATCAGCCCCAGCATTTT
cdr3_aa: CASSPVNNQPQHF

v_call: TRBV6-4
clone_size: NA
d_call: NA
j_call: TRBJ1-1
cdr3_nt: TGTGCCAGCAGATTACAGGGTATAAAAAGAGCTTTCTTT
cdr3_aa: CASRLQGIKRAFF

v_call: TRBV11-3
clone_size: NA
d_call: NA
j_call: TRBJ2-1
cdr3_nt: TGTGCCAGCAGTCCTCGTGGATACAATGAGCAGTTCTTC
cdr3_aa: CASSPRGYNEQFF

v_call: TRBV29-1
clone_size: NA
d_call: TRBD1
j_call: TRBJ1-3
cdr3_nt: TGCAGCGTGACAGGGGGAAACACCATATATTTT
cdr3_aa: CSVTGGNTIYF

v_call: TRBV6-2/TRBV6-3
clone_size: NA
d_call: NA
j_call: TRBJ1-2
cdr3_nt: TGTGCCAGCAGTTATCACCGGGACGGACTAAACTATGGCTACACCTTC
cdr3_aa: CASSYHRDGLNYGYTF

v_call: TRBV6-5
clone_size: NA
d_call: TRBD2
j_call: TRBJ2-7
cdr3_nt: TGTGCCAGCAGTTACAGCGGGGGTCGGTACGAGCAGTACTTC
cdr3_aa: CASSYSGGRYEQYF

v_call: TRBV4-1
clone_size: NA
d_call: TRBD1
j_call: TRBJ2-1
cdr3_nt: TGCGCCAGCAGCCTCGGGACAGGCGGCAATGAGCAGTTCTTC
cdr3_aa: CASSLGTGGNEQFF